This T cell receptor beta chain is from a study of T cell clones after liver transplantation. Study background: Until 12-24 months post-transplant, subjects got standard immunosuppression and no induction.

V shed 2 bases and J shed 2 bases, with 10 bases lying between them. Germline V gene lookup returns CDR1 GTSNPN and CDR2 SVGIG (reference sequence). This CDR3 region has 14 residues. Assay: immunoSEQ multiplex PCR; the TCRdb copy retains only in-frame clones and omits some. The sample lists some 59,000 clones, 60% to 80% occurring once. Thawed unstimulated PBMCs were FACS-sorted by CD3, CD4 and CD8 into two populations. Sample: CD4+ T cells from blood, taken at the 22-month timepoint. The sequence was collected from a human patient who received a liver transplant. Some T cells may arise from the graft donor. The chain carries TRBV30 and TRBJ1-5; D is ambiguous. This CDR3 reads CAWSTNLRNQPQHF. Here the CDR3 DNA reads TGTGCCTGGAGTACCAACCTTCGCAATCAGCCCCAGCATTTT.